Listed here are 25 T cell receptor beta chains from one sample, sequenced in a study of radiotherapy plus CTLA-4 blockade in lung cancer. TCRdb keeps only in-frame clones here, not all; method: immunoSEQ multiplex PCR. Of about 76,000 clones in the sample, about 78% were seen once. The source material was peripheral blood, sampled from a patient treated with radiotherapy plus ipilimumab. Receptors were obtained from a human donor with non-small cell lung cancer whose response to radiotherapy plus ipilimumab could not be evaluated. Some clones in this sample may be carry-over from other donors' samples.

The CDR3 DNA reads TGTGCCAGCAGCCCCTCGGGAGGAGGAGGCTACACCTTC. The encoded protein is CASSPSGGGGYTF. The chain is built from TRBV6-8 and TRBJ1-2; D not resolved. The CDR3 covers 13 residues. CDR1 is MNHGY, CDR2 SAAAGT, per germline. Trimming cost V 6 bases and J 8 bases, with 16 bases left between them.

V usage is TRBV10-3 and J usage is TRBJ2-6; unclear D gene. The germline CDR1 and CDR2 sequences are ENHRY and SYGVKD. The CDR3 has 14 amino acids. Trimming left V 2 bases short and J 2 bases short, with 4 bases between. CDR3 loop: CAISEVAGANVLTF. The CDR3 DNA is TGTGCCATCAGTGAGGTAGCTGGGGCCAACGTCCTGACTTTC.

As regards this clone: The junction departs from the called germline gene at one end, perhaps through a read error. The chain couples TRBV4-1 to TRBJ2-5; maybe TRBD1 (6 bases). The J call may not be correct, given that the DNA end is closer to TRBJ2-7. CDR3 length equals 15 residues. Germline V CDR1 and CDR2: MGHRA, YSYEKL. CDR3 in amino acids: CASSKDKDRSPEQYF. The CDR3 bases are TGCGCCAGCAGCAAAGATAAAGACAGGTCCCCCGAGCAGTACTTC.

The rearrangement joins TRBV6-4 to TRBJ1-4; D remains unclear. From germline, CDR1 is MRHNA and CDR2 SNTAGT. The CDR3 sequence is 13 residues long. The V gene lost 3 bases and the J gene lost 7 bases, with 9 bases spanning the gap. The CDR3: CASSEGRGEKLFF. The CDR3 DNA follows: TGTGCCAGCAGTGAAGGTCGGGGTGAAAAACTGTTTTTT.

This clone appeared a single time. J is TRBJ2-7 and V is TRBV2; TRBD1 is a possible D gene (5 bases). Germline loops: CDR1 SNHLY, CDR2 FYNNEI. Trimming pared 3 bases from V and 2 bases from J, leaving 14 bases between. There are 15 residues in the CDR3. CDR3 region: CASSEGQPGPYEQYF. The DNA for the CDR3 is TGTGCCAGCAGTGAGGGGCAGCCGGGCCCCTACGAGCAGTACTTC.

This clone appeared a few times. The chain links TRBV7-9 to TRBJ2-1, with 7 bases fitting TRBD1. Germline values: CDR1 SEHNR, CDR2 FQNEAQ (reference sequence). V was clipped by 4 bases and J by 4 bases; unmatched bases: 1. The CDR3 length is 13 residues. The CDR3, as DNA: TGTGCCAGCAGCTGGGACAGTTACAATGAGCAGTTCTTC. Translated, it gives CASSWDSYNEQFF.

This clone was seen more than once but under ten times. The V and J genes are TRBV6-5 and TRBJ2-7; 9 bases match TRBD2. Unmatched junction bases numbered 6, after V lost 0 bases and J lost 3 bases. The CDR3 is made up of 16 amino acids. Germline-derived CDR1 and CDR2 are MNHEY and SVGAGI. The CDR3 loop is CASSYSGSGGLYEQYF. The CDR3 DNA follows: TGTGCCAGCAGTTACTCGGGTAGCGGGGGCCTCTACGAGCAGTACTTC.

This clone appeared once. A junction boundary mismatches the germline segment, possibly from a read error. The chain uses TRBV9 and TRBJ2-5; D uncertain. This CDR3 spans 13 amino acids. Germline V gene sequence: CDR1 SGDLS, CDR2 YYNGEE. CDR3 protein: CASSSPLQEAQYF. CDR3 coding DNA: TGTGCCAGCAGCTCCCCCCTCCAAGAGGCCCAGTACTTC.

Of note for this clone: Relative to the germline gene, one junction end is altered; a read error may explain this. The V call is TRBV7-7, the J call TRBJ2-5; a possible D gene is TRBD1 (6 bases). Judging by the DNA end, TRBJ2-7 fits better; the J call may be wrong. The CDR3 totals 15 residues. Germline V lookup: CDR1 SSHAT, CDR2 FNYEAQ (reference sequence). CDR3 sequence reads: CASSSHRVSPYEQYF. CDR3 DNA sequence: TGTGCTAGCAGCTCGCACAGGGTTAGCCCCTACGAGCAGTACTTC.

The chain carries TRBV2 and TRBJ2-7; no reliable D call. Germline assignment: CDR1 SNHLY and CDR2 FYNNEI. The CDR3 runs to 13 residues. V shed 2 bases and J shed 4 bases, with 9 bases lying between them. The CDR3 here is CASSERHLYEQYF. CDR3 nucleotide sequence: TGTGCCAGCAGTGAACGACACTTGTACGAGCAGTACTTC. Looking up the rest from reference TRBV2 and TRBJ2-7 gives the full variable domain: EPEVTQTPSHQVTQMGQEVILRCVPISNHLYFYWYRQILGQKVEFLVSFYNNEISEKSEIFDDQFSVERPDGSNFTLKIRSTKLEDSAMYFCASSERHLYEQYFGPGTRLTVT.

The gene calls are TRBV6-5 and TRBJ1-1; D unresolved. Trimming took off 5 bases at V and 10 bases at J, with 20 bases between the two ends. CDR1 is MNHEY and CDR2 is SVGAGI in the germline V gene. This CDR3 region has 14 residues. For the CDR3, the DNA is TGTGCCAGCAGTGCTCCCCCAGGCGTTCCGAGAGCTTTCTTT. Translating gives CASSAPPGVPRAFF.

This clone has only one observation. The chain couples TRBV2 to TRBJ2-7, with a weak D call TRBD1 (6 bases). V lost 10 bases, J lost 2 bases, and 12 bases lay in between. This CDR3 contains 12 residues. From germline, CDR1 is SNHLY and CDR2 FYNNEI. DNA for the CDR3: TGTGCCAAACCGGGACACACCTACGAGCAGTACTTC. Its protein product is CAKPGHTYEQYF. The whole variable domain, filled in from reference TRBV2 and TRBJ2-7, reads EPEVTQTPSHQVTQMGQEVILRCVPISNHLYFYWYRQILGQKVEFLVSFYNNEISEKSEIFDDQFSVERPDGSNFTLKIRSTKLEDSAMYFCAKPGHTYEQYFGPGTRLTVT.

The CDR3 protein is CAISEPGVGRFTDTQYF. In nucleotides, the CDR3 is TGTGCCATCAGTGAACCCGGGGTGGGCCGATTCACAGATACGCAGTATTTT. The chain carries TRBV10-3 and TRBJ2-3; TRBD2 might be the D (5 bases). With 3 bases removed from V and 2 bases from J, the gap between germline ends came to 18 bases. The CDR3 loop spans 17 amino acids. Germline V gives CDR1 ENHRY, CDR2 SYGVKD.

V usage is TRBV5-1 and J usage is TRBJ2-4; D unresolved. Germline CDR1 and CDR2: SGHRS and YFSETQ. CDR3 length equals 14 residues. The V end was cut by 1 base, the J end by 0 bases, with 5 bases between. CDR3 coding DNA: TGCGCCAGCAGCTTGTCATTAGCCAAAAACATTCAGTACTTC. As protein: CASSLSLAKNIQYF.

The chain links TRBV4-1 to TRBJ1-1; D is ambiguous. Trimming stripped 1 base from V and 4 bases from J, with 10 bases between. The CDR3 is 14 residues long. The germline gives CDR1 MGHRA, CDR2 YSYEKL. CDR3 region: CASSQVTGSTEAFF. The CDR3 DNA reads TGCGCCAGCAGCCAAGTAACGGGGAGCACTGAAGCTTTCTTT.

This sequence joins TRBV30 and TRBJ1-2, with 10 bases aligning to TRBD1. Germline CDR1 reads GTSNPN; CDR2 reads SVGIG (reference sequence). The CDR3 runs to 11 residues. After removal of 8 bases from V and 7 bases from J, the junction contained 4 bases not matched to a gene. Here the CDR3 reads CARQGAGGYTF. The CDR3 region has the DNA TGTGCCCGACAGGGGGCAGGTGGCTACACCTTC.

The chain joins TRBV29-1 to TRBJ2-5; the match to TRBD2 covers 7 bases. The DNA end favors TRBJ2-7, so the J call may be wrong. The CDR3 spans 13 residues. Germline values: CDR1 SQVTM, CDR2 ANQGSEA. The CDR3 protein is CSVVPAGIYEQYF. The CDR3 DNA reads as TGCAGCGTTGTTCCAGCGGGGATATACGAGCAGTACTTC.

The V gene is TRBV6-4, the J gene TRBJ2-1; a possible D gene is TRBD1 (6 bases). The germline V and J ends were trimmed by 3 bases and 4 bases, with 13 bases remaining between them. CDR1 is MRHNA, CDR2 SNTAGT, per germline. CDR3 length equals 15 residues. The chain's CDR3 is CASSEGAGEYNEQFF. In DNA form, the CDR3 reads TGTGCCAGCAGTGAGGGGGCAGGGGAATACAATGAGCAGTTCTTC.

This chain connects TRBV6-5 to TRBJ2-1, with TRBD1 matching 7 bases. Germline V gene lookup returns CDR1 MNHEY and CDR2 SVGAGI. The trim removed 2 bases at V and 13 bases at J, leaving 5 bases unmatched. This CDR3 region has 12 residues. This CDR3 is CASSYIGQAQFF. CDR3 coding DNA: TGTGCCAGCAGTTACATCGGACAGGCTCAGTTCTTC.

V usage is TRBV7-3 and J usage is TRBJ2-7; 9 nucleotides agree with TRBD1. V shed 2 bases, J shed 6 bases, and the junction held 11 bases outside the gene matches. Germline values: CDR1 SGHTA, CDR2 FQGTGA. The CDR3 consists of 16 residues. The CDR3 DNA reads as TGTGCCAGCAGCTTAGGGTCCGGGACAGGGAAACTCGAGCAGTACTTC. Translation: CASSLGSGTGKLEQYF.

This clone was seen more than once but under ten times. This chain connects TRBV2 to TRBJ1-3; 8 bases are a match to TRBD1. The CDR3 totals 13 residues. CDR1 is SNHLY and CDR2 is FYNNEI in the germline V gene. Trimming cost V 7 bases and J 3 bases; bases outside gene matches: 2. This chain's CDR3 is CASTGGVGNTIYF. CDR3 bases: TGTGCCAGCACAGGGGGCGTTGGAAACACCATATATTTT. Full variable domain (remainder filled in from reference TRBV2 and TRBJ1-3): EPEVTQTPSHQVTQMGQEVILRCVPISNHLYFYWYRQILGQKVEFLVSFYNNEISEKSEIFDDQFSVERPDGSNFTLKIRSTKLEDSAMYFCASTGGVGNTIYFGEGSWLTVV.

CDR3: CASSSSGGAWETQYF. The CDR3 DNA is TGTGCCAGCAGCTCTAGCGGGGGGGCCTGGGAGACCCAGTACTTC. V is TRBV11-1 and J is TRBJ2-5; 12 bases line up with TRBD2. Per germline, CDR1 SGHAT and CDR2 FQDESV (reference sequence). The trim removed 4 bases at V and 5 bases at J, leaving 5 bases unmatched. The CDR3 has 15 residues.

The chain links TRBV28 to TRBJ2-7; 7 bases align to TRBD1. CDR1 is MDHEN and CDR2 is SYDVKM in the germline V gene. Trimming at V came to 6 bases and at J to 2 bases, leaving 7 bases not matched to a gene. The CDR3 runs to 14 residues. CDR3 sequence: CASRGTEGTYEQYF. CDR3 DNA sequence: TGTGCCAGCAGGGGGACAGAGGGGACCTACGAGCAGTACTTC. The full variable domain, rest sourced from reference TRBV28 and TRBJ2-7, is DVKVTQSSRYLVKRTGEKVFLECVQDMDHENMFWYRQDPGLGLRLIYFSYDVKMKEKGDIPEGYSVSREKKERFSLILESASTNQTSMYLCASRGTEGTYEQYFGPGTRLTVT.

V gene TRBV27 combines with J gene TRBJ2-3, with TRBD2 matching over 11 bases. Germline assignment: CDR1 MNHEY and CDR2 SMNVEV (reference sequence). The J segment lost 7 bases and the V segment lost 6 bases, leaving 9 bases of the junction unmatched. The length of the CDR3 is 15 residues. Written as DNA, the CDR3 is TGTGCCAGCAGCTCGTCCGGGACTAGCGGTAATACGCAGTATTTT. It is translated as CASSSSGTSGNTQYF.

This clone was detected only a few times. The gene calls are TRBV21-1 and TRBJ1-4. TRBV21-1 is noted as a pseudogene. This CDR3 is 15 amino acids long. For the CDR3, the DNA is TGTGCCAGCAGCAGCGGCTTCCCCCAGCGCGAAAAACTGTTTTTT. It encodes CASSSGFPQREKLFF.